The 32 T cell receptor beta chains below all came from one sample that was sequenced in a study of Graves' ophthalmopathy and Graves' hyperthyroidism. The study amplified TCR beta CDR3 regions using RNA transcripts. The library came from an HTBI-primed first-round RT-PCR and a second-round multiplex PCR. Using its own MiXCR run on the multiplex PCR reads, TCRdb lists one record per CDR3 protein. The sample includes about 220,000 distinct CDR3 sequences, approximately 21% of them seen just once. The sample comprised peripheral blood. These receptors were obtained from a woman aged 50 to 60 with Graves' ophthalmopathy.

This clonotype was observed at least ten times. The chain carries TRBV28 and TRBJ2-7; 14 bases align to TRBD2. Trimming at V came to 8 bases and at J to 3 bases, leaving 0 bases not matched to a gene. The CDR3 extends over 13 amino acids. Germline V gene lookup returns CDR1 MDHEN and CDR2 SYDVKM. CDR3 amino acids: CASGTSGSYEQYF. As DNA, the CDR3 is TGTGCCAGCGGGACTAGCGGGAGCTACGAGCAGTACTTC.

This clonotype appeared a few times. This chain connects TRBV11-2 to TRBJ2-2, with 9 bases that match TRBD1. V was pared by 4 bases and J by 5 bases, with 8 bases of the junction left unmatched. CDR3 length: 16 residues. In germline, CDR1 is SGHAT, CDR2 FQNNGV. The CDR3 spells CASSSPGTGWTGELFF. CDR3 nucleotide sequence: TGTGCCAGCAGCTCCCCCGGGACAGGGTGGACCGGGGAGCTGTTTTTT.

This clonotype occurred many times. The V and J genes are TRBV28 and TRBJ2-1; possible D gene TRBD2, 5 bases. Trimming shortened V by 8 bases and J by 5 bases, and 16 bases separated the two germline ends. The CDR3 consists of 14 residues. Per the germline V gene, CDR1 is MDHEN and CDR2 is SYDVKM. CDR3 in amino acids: CASSGAETNNEQFF. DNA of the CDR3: TGTGCCAGCTCCGGAGCGGAAACCAACAATGAGCAGTTCTTC. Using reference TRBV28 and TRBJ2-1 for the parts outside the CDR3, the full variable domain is DVKVTQSSRYLVKRTGEKVFLECVQDMDHENMFWYRQDPGLGLRLIYFSYDVKMKEKGDIPEGYSVSREKKERFSLILESASTNQTSMYLCASSGAETNNEQFFGPGTRLTVL.

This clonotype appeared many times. The CDR3: CSVPGPYRVGGGGEQYF. CDR3 in DNA: TGCAGCGTCCCCGGCCCCTACAGGGTCGGCGGCGGGGGAGAGCAGTACTTC. The J gene is TRBJ2-7, the V gene TRBV29-1, with D possibly TRBD2 on 7 matching bases. Germline V gene sequence: CDR1 SQVTM, CDR2 ANQGSEA. The CDR3 covers 17 residues. V lost 6 bases, J lost 7 bases, and 31 bases lay in between.

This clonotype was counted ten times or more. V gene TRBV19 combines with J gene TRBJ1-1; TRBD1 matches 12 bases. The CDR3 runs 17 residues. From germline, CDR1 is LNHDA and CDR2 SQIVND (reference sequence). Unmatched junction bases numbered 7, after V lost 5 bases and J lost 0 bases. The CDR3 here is CASSPGQGAGMNTEAFF. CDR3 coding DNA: TGTGCCAGTAGTCCGGGACAGGGGGCAGGAATGAACACTGAAGCTTTCTTT.

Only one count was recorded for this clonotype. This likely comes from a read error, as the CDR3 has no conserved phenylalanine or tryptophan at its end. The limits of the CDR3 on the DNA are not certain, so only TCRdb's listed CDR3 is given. CDR3: CASAGLARNGGELLS. The V and J genes are TRBV7-6 and TRBJ2-2; the table assigns TRBD2, which was not confirmed against the DNA. The germline V gene encodes CDR1 SGHVS and CDR2 FNYEAQ. The CDR3 adds up to 15 amino acids, both ends counted.

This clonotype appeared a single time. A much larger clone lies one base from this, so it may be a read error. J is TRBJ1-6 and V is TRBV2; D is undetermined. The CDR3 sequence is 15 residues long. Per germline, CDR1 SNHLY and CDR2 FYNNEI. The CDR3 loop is CASSSTKSDNSTLHF. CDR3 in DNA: TGTGCCAGCAGTTCTACTAAGAGCGATAATTCAACCCTCCACTTT.

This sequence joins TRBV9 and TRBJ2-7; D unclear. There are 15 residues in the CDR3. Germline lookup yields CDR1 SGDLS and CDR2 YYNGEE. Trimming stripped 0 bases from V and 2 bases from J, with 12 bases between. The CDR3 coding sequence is TGTGCCAGCAGCGTAGGTGGATTGGATCCCTACGAGCAGTACTTC. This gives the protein CASSVGGLDPYEQYF.

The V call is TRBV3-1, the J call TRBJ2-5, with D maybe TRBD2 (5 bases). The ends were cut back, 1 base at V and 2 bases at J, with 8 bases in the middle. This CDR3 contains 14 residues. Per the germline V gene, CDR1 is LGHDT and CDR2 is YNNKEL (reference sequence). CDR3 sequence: CASSQGPGQETQYF. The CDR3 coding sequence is TGTGCCAGCAGCCAAGGACCGGGGCAAGAGACCCAGTACTTC.

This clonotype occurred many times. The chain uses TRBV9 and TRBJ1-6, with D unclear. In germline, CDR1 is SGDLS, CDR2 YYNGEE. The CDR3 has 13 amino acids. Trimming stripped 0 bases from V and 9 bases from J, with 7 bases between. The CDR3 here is CASSVDEGSPLHF. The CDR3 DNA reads TGTGCCAGCAGCGTAGACGAAGGTTCACCCCTCCACTTT. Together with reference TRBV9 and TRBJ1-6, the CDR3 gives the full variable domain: DSGVTQTPKHLITATGQRVTLRCSPRSGDLSVYWYQQSLDQGLQFLIQYYNGEERAKGNILERFSAQQFPDLHSELNLSSLELGDSALYFCASSVDEGSPLHFGNGTRLTVT.

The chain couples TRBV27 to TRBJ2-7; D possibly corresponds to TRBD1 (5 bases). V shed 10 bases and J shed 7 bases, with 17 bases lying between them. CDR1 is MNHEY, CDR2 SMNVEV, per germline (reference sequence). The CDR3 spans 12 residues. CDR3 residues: CATQGPSREQYF. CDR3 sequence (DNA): TGTGCCACCCAGGGCCCATCTCGGGAGCAGTACTTC.

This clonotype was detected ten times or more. CDR3 region: CASSYYGGQGTRNSPLHF. Here the CDR3 DNA reads TGTGCCAGCAGTTATTATGGGGGGCAGGGAACGAGGAATTCACCCCTCCACTTT. This sequence joins TRBV6-5 and TRBJ1-6, with D possibly matching TRBD1 (6 bases). Deletions cut 3 bases from V and 7 bases from J, with 22 bases between. CDR3 length: 18 amino acids. Germline CDR1 reads MNHEY; CDR2 reads SVGAGI.

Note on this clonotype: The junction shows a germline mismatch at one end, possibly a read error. The CDR3 here is CARSLGAGKYGYTF. CDR3 in DNA: TGTGCCAGGAGCTTAGGGGCAGGGAAATACGGCTACACCTTC. This sequence joins TRBV7-9 and TRBJ1-2; a possible D gene is TRBD1 (5 bases). Germline-derived CDR1 and CDR2 are SEHNR and FQNEAQ (reference sequence). The CDR3 loop spans 14 amino acids.

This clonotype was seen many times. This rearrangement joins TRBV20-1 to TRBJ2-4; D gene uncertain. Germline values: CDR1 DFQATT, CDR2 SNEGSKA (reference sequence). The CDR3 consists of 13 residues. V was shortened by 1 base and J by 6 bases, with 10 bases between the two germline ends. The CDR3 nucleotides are TGCAGTGCTAGAGTGCAGAACGGAAACATTCAGTACTTC. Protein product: CSARVQNGNIQYF.

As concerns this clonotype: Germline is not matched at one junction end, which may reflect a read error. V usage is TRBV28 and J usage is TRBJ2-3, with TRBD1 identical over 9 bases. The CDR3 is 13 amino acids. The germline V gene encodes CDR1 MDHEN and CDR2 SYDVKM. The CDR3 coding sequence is TGTGCCAGCAGTTTAGGGACCCGGGACAGGGTGGATTTT. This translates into CASSLGTRDRVDF.

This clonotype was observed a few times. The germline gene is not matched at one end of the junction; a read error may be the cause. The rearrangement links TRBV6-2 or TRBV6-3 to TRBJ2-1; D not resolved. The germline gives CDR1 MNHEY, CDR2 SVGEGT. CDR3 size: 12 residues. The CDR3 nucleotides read TGTGCCAGCACCCTCTTGGGCAATGAGCAGTTATTC. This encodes CASTLLGNEQLF.

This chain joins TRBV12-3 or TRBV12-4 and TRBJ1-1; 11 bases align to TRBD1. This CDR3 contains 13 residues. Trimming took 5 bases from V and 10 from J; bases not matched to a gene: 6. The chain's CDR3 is CASSLSGQGVAFF. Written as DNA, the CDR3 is TGTGCCAGCAGTCTCTCGGGACAGGGGGTAGCTTTCTTT.

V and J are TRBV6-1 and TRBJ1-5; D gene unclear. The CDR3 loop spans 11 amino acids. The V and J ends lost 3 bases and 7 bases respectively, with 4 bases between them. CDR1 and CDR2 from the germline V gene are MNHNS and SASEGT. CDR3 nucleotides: TGTGCCAGCAGTGATTTCCAGCCCCAGCATTTT. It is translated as CASSDFQPQHF.

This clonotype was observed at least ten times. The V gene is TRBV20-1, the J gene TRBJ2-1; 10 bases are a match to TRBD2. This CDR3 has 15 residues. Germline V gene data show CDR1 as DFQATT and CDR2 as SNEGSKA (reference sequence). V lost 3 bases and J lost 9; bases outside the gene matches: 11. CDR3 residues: CSASLAGGVRGEQFF. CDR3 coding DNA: TGCAGTGCTAGTTTAGCGGGAGGTGTCAGAGGTGAGCAGTTCTTC.

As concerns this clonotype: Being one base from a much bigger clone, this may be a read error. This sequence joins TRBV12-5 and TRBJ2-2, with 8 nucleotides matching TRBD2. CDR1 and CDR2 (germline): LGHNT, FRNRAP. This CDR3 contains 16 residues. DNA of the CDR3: TGTGCTAGTGGTGCCAACAGCGGGAGTCGCACCGGGGAGCTGGTTTTT. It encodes CASGANSGSRTGELVF.

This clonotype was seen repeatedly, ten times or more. The CDR3 DNA is TGTGCCAGCAGCTATACACGGAACAGGGACACTGAAGCTTTCTTT. Amino acid sequence: CASSYTRNRDTEAFF. The chain uses TRBV7-8 and TRBJ1-1; D perhaps matches TRBD1 (6 bases). Per the germline V gene, CDR1 is SGHVS and CDR2 is FQNEAQ. The V gene lost 4 bases and the J gene lost 3 bases, with 15 bases spanning the gap. This CDR3 spans 15 amino acids.

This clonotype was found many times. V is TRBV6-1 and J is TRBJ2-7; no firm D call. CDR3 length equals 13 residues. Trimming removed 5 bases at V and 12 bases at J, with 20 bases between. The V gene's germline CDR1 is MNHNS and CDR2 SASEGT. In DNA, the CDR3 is TGTGCCAGCAGTACGAGCCCCGGTGATGCGCCGTACTTC. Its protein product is CASSTSPGDAPYF.

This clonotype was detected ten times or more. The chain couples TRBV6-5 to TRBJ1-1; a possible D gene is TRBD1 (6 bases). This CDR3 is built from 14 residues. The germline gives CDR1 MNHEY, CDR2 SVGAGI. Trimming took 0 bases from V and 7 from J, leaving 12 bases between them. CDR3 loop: CASSYSTGTLEAFF. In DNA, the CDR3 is TGTGCCAGCAGTTACTCGACAGGAACACTTGAAGCTTTCTTT.

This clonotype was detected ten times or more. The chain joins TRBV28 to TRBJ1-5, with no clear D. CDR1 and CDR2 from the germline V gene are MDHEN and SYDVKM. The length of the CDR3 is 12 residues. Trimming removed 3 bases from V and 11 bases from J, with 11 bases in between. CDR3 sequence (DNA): TGTGCCAGCAGTTTTGGGCAGCGTGCCCAGCATTTT. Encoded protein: CASSFGQRAQHF.

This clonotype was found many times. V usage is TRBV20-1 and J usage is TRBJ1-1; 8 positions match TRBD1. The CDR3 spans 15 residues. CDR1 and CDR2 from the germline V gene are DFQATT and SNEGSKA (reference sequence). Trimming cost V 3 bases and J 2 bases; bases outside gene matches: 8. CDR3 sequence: CSASITGQANTEAFF. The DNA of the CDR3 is TGCAGTGCTAGTATCACGGGACAGGCTAACACTGAAGCTTTCTTT.

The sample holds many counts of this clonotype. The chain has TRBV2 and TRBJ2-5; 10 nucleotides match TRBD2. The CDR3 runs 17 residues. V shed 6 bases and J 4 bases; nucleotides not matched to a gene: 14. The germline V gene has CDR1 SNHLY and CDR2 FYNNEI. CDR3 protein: CASSTGLASGSPETQYF. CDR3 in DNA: TGTGCCAGCAGCACCGGGTTGGCTAGCGGGAGCCCAGAGACCCAGTACTTC.

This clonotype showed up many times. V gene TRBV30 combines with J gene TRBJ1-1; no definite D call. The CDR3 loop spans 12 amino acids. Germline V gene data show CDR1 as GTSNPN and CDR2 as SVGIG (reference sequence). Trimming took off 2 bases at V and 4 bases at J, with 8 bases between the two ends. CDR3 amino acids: CAWSPHATEAFF. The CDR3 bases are TGTGCCTGGAGTCCCCACGCCACTGAAGCTTTCTTT.

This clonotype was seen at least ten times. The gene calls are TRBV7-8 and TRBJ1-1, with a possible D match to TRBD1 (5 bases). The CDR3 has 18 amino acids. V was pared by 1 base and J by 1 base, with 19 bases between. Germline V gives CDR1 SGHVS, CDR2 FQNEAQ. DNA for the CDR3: TGTGCCAGCAGCTTAGTGAGGGGTCTGGGGCGATGGAACACTGAAGCTTTCTTT. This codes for CASSLVRGLGRWNTEAFF.

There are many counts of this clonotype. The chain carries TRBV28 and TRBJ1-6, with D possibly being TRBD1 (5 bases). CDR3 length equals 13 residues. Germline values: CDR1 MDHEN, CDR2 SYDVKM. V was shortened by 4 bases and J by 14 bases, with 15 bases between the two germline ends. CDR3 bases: TGTGCCAGCAGTTCAGGGAGTAAATCATCCCTCCACTTT. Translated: CASSSGSKSSLHF.

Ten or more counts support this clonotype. The CDR3: CASSPTSRGTGELFF. CDR3 nucleotides: TGCGCCAGCAGCCCGACTAGCCGGGGCACCGGGGAGCTGTTTTTT. The J gene is TRBJ2-2, the V gene TRBV5-1, with 7 bases identical to TRBD2. CDR3 length: 15 residues. Germline CDR1 reads SGHRS; CDR2 reads YFSETQ. Losses at the gene ends were 4 bases for V and 4 bases for J; bases not matched to a gene: 7. Supplemented by reference TRBV5-1 and TRBJ2-2, the full variable domain reads KAGVTQTPRYLIKTRGQQVTLSCSPISGHRSVSWYQQTPGQGLQFLFEYFSETQRNKGNFPGRFSGRQFSNSRSEMNVSTLELGDSALYLCASSPTSRGTGELFFGEGSRLTVL.

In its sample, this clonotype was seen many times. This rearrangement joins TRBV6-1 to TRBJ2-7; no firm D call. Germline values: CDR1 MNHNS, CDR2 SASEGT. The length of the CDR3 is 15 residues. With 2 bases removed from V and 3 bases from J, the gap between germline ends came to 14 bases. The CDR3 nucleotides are TGTGCCAGCAGTGAATACTTATCAGTTTACTACGAGCAGTACTTC. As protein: CASSEYLSVYYEQYF.

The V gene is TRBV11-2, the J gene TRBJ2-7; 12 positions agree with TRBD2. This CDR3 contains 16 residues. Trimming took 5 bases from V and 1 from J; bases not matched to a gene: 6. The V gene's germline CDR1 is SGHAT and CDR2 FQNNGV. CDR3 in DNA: TGTGCCAGCAGCCGCTTGACTAGCGGGAGTTCCTACGAGCAGTACTTC. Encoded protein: CASSRLTSGSSYEQYF.